What follows are 3 T cell receptor beta chains derived from one specimen sequenced in a study of a mutant IDH1 vaccine in newly diagnosed glioma. Time point defined: week 35, safety follow-up. Doses consisted of 300 ug of mutant IDH1 20-mer peptide each, paired with topical imiquimod. The method was immunoSEQ multiplex PCR; TCRdb's version includes in-frame clones alone and lacks a portion of them. The table lists approximately 44,000 clones, about three quarters of them singletons, with 9% to 15% in the top ten. Their antigens remain unidentified. The source was PBMCs, collected from a glioma patient whose treatment included an IDH1 peptide vaccine. Receptors originate from a man aged 35-49 years with glioma.

This sequence joins TRBV15 and TRBJ2-1; D is unresolved. Deletions cut 1 base from V and 4 bases from J, with 14 bases between. The CDR3 has 16 residues. The germline CDR1 and CDR2 sequences are LNHNV and YYDKDF (reference sequence). The CDR3 sequence is CATSRGSAYVYNEQFF. CDR3 sequence (DNA): TGTGCCACCAGCAGAGGGTCGGCGTACGTTTACAATGAGCAGTTCTTC.

V usage is TRBV7-2 and J usage is TRBJ2-7; 12 bases align to TRBD2. V lost 0 bases to trimming and J lost 12 bases; unmatched junction nucleotides: 0. The CDR3 covers 12 residues. Germline-derived CDR1 and CDR2 are SGHTA and FQGNSA. The CDR3 here is CASSLATSGRYF. Written as DNA, the CDR3 is TGTGCCAGCAGCTTAGCGACTAGCGGGAGGTACTTC.

The chain uses TRBV7-9 and TRBJ2-7, with a possible D match to TRBD1 (6 bases). The ends were cut back, 6 bases at V and 1 base at J, with 7 bases in the middle. The CDR3 length is 12 residues. CDR1 and CDR2 from the germline V gene are SEHNR and FQNEAQ (reference sequence). The CDR3 protein is CASSQGSYEQYV. CDR3 in DNA: TGTGCCAGCAGTCAGGGGTCCTACGAGCAGTACGTC.